This T cell receptor beta chain is drawn from a study of T cells in Graves' hyperthyroidism and ophthalmopathy. For the study at large: Peripheral blood was obtained at initial diagnosis, preceding any treatment. Overall study results and limits: Within blood appeared most thyroid clonotypes that had expanded above 0.001.

Germline V gene sequence: CDR1 PRHDT, CDR2 FYEKMQ (reference sequence). The CDR3 spans 13 residues. Trimming pared 7 bases from V and 0 bases from J, leaving 9 bases between. This clonotype was counted ten times or more. Its matching antigen is unknown. Diagnoses used clinical symptoms, serum thyroxine and TRAb, thyroid ultrasound and orbital computed tomography. Amplification targeted TCR beta CDR3 regions from RNA transcripts. HTBI primers drove first-round RT-PCR of the TCR CDR3. TCRdb reanalysed the multiplex PCR reads using MiXCR and keeps one entry per CDR3 protein. The sample lists 300,000 to 500,000 distinct CDR3 sequences, 11% to 15% occurring once.

The TCR originated in a man aged 45-65 years with Graves' ophthalmopathy. Sequences were obtained from blood. The chain is built from TRBV13 and TRBJ1-1; D remains ambiguous. The CDR3 reads CASTRDLNTEAFF. The CDR3 coding sequence is TGTGCCAGCACAAGGGATTTGAACACTGAAGCTTTCTTT.